Listed below are T cell receptor beta chains from one sample, sequenced in a study of cytomegalovirus exposure and HLA in healthy donors. Sequenced by immunoSEQ multiplex PCR; TCRdb stores in-frame clones only, minus some. The sample includes 200,000 to 250,000 clones, about 80% of them seen just once. The specimen was PBMCs. These receptors came from a woman between 50 and 59 years old in good health and CMV-seropositive. CDR3s include the opening cysteine and the closing phenylalanine or tryptophan. Fields, in order: clone size, J gene, D gene, V gene, CDR3 DNA, CDR3 protein. D genes are given only for firm matches. Only some rows state a clone size, as once, few, many or a class for expanded clones.

NA,TRBJ2-2,TRBD2,TRBV19,TGTGCCAGTAGTAAGCTAGCGGGGTCACGCCGGCAGGCCGGGGAGCTGTTTTTT,CASSKLAGSRRQAGELFF
NA,TRBJ1-1,NA,TRBV29-1,TGCAGCGTTTTCGGGGTCGGCGAGGTCGCTTTCTTT,CSVFGVGEVAFF
once,TRBJ2-2,NA,TRBV2,TGTGCCAGCAGCGACCGGGACACCCCATCCGGGGAGCTGTTTTTT,CASSDRDTPSGELFF
NA,TRBJ1-1,NA,TRBV13,TGTGCCAGCAGCTTAGAAAGGGGGTCCACTGAAGCTTTCTTT,CASSLERGSTEAFF
NA,TRBJ1-1,NA,TRBV11-2,TGTGCCAGCAGCTTAGCTGTAGGCGGATTTGAAGCTTTCTTT,CASSLAVGGFEAFF
NA,TRBJ1-2,TRBD1,TRBV11-1,TGTGCCAGCAGCTTAACAGGGGATGGCTACACCTTC,CASSLTGDGYTF
NA,TRBJ1-6,NA,TRBV4-2,TGTGCCAGCAGCCAGGATAAAGACAGCCTCAAACCCCTCCACTTT,CASSQDKDSLKPLHF
NA,TRBJ2-2,NA,TRBV28,TGTGCCAGCAGGGAGGAGTCGGGGACCGGGGAGCTGTTTTTT,CASREESGTGELFF
NA,TRBJ2-5,NA,TRBV6-6,TGTGCCAGCAGCCCCCAAAGAAACTTCCAAGAGACCCAGTACTTC,CASSPQRNFQETQYF
NA,TRBJ2-3,TRBD1,TRBV5-1,TGCGCCAGCAGCTTTATTACAGGGGGCACAGATACGCAGTATTTT,CASSFITGGTDTQYF
NA,TRBJ2-7,NA,TRBV28,TGTGCCAGCAGTTTATCGGACGACGAGCGGGAGCAGTACTTC,CASSLSDDEREQYF
NA,TRBJ1-2,TRBD1,TRBV29-1,TGCAGCGTTGAAGATTTAGGGACAGGGGGCTTTGGCTACACCTTC,CSVEDLGTGGFGYTF
NA,TRBJ1-4,NA,TRBV2,TGTGCCAGCAGTGACGATGAGGCAGGGTCGAATGAAAAACTGTTTTTT,CASSDDEAGSNEKLFF
NA,TRBJ2-2,TRBD1,TRBV28,TGTGCCAGCAGGGCACCGGGACAGGGGGCGAAGGCCGGGGAGCTGTTTTTT,CASRAPGQGAKAGELFF
NA,TRBJ1-2,TRBD1,TRBV2,TGTGCCAGCAGGGCCAAGGGGGCTTGGGTCTATGGCTACACCTTC,CASRAKGAWVYGYTF
NA,TRBJ1-4,TRBD1,TRBV6-5,TGTGCCAGCAGGTCCGGACAGGGTAGTTATGAAAAACTGTTTTTT,CASRSGQGSYEKLFF
NA,TRBJ2-3,NA,TRBV19,TGTGCCAGTACCTCAGGGGCAAACCCATTCACAGATACGCAGTATTTT,CASTSGANPFTDTQYF
NA,TRBJ1-2,TRBD1,TRBV2,TGTGCCAGCAGTGACGGAGACAGGGGAAGGGAGTATGGCTACACCTTC,CASSDGDRGREYGYTF
NA,TRBJ2-1,TRBD2,TRBV7-2,TGTGCCAGCAGCTTAGAAAGCGGGGGGTACAATGAGCAGTTCTTC,CASSLESGGYNEQFF
NA,TRBJ2-3,TRBD2,TRBV7-6,TGTGCCAGCAGCGCCCACCCCCCGACTAGCGGGGGGAGGAATACGCAGTATTTT,CASSAHPPTSGGRNTQYF
NA,TRBJ2-1,TRBD1,TRBV4-2,TGTGCCAGCAGCCAAGCGGACAGGGTTAAGTACAATGAGCAGTTCTTC,CASSQADRVKYNEQFF
NA,TRBJ2-1,TRBD2,TRBV7-6,TGTGCCAGCAGCAAACTAGCGGGGGATTTCAATGAGCAGTTCTTC,CASSKLAGDFNEQFF
NA,TRBJ2-7,NA,TRBV28,TGTGCCAGCAGTTCCGGGACCTACGAGCAGTACTTC,CASSSGTYEQYF
NA,TRBJ1-4,TRBD1,TRBV5-1,TGCGCCAGCAGGGGACAGGGGGCGGATTATGAAAAACTGTTTTTT,CASRGQGADYEKLFF
few,TRBJ1-1,NA,TRBV6-5,TGTGCCAGCAGCCAAGGGGTTATGAACACTGAAGCTTTCTTT,CASSQGVMNTEAFF
NA,TRBJ2-1,TRBD1,TRBV7-8,TGTGCCAGCAGTAATGTCACAGGGGTTACGAGAGAGCAGTTCTTC,CASSNVTGVTREQFF
NA,TRBJ1-5,NA,TRBV12-5,TGTGCTAGTGGTTTTCCCGGGACACGGCGTAATCAGCCCCAGCATTTT,CASGFPGTRRNQPQHF
NA,TRBJ1-6,NA,TRBV6-1,TGTGCCAGCAGTGAAGAACTGCCTTCACCCCTCCACTTT,CASSEELPSPLHF
NA,TRBJ2-7,NA,TRBV5-1,TGCGCCAGCAGCTTGACACAGGGATCCTACGAGCAGTACTTC,CASSLTQGSYEQYF
NA,TRBJ1-2,NA,TRBV25-1,TGTGCCAGCAGTGTGGACAGTCCCCTCTATGGCTACACCTTC,CASSVDSPLYGYTF
NA,TRBJ1-2,TRBD1,TRBV7-6,TGTGCCAGCAGTCCGCAGGGGGCTGCTAACTGTGGCTACACCTTC,CASSPQGAANCGYTF
NA,TRBJ1-6,NA,TRBV7-2,TGTGCCAGCAGCCTCGGGCCACACAGGAGCTCCTATAATTCACCCCTCCACTTT,CASSLGPHRSSYNSPLHF
NA,TRBJ1-2,NA,TRBV6-1,TGTGCCAGCAGTGAAGGCAGGGACACCGCCTATGGCTACACCTTC,CASSEGRDTAYGYTF
NA,TRBJ2-1,NA,TRBV7-2,TGTGCCAGCAGCCCGGGGTCTTACAATGAGCAGTTCTTC,CASSPGSYNEQFF
NA,TRBJ2-5,NA,TRBV30,TGTGCCTGGGAGGAGGGGCTGAAGACCCAGTACTTC,CAWEEGLKTQYF
NA,TRBJ2-7,NA,TRBV10-3,TGTGCCATCAGTGAGTCGTGGGGGGCCTACGAGCAGTACTTC,CAISESWGAYEQYF
NA,TRBJ2-1,NA,TRBV19,TGTGCCAGTAGTGGGTCCGCTAGCAATCCCGTCAATGAGCAGTTCTTC,CASSGSASNPVNEQFF
NA,TRBJ1-4,NA,TRBV30,TGTGCCTGGTCATCCATCAGGGGCCCTGAAAAACTGTTTTTT,CAWSSIRGPEKLFF
NA,TRBJ1-1,TRBD1,TRBV28,TGTGCCAGCAGGCGACAGGGGGTAAGGACTGAAGCTTTCTTT,CASRRQGVRTEAFF
NA,TRBJ2-7,NA,TRBV7-9,TGTGCCAGCAGCTTAGCGGGGCCCGCCTACGAGCAGTACTTC,CASSLAGPAYEQYF
NA,TRBJ2-2,TRBD2,TRBV19,TGTGCCAGTACGATGGCCCACTCTAGCGGGGGGGCCGTTGGGGAGCTGTTTTTT,CASTMAHSSGGAVGELFF
few,TRBJ1-3,NA,TRBV30,TGTGCCTGGAGTACCGGGGAGGGAAACACCATATATTTT,CAWSTGEGNTIYF